This T cell receptor beta chain was captured by sequencing in a study of T cell responses to AZD1222 COVID-19 vaccine. Study observations and caveats: Targeting of unmutated variant regions was reportedly seen in nearly half of spike-specific TCRs. Baseline seropositivity occurred in only 5 to 7 AZD1222 recipients. Breadth and depth of Spike-specific TCRs rose after two AZD1222 doses.

Regarding this clone: The antigen remains undetermined.

Only in-frame clones appear in the TCRdb table, and some are missing; sequencing was by immunoSEQ multiplex PCR. The table records 250,000 to 300,000 clones, about 94% of them present only once. Trimming pared 3 bases from V and 5 bases from J, leaving 10 bases between. Germline lookup yields CDR1 SGHTA and CDR2 FQGTGA. This CDR3 is 13 amino acids long. This clonotype was sampled from an adult who received the AZD1222 COVID-19 vaccine. J is TRBJ2-5 and V is TRBV7-3; D not resolved. Sequencing was performed on peripheral blood, taken 28 days after the second AZD1222 dose. The CDR3 region has the DNA TGTGCCAGCAGCTTCGGGCCGATGGAGACCCAGTACTTC. Its protein is CASSFGPMETQYF. Full variable domain (rest looked up from reference TRBV7-3 and TRBJ2-5): GAGVSQTPSNKVTEKGKYVELRCDPISGHTALYWYRQSLGQGPEFLIYFQGTGAADDSGLPNDRFFAVRPEGSVSTLKIQRTERGDSAVYLCASSFGPMETQYFGPGTRLLVL.